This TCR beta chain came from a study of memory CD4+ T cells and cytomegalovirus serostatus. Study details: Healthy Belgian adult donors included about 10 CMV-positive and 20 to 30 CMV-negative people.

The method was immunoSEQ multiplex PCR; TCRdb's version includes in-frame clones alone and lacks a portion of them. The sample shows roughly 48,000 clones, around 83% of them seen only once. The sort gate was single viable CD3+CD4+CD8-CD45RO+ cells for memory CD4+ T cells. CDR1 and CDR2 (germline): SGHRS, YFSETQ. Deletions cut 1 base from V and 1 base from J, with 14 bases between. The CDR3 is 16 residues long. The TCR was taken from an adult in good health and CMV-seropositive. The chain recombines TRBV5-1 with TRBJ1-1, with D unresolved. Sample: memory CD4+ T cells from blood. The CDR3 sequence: CASSLSFYPTNTEAFF. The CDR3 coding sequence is TGCGCCAGCAGCTTGTCTTTCTATCCGACGAACACTGAAGCTTTCTTT.